These 20 T cell receptor beta chains came from one sample sequenced in a study of blood T cell repertoires in COVID-19. Libraries were prepared by immunoSEQ multiplex PCR; TCRdb keeps only in-frame clonotypes and omits some of them. The table includes roughly 190,000 clones, roughly 90% detected once. Specimen: peripheral blood. Receptor source: a woman aged 55-75 years with COVID-19, enrolled during active disease.

The chain combines TRBV5-1 with TRBJ1-6; the D is unclear. Germline V gives CDR1 SGHRS, CDR2 YFSETQ. CDR3 length equals 15 residues. The ends were cut back, 1 base at V and 8 bases at J, with 13 bases in the middle. The CDR3 sequence is CASSLSPGRDSPLHF. The CDR3 coding sequence is TGCGCCAGCAGCTTGTCGCCGGGGAGGGATTCACCCCTCCACTTT.

The rearrangement uses TRBV29-1 and TRBJ2-1; TRBD2 matches at 14 bases. The CDR3 has 14 residues. V lost 8 bases, J lost 6 bases, and 6 bases stayed unmatched. Germline loops: CDR1 SQVTM, CDR2 ANQGSEA. CDR3 bases: TGCAGCTTTCGGGGGACTAGCGGGGGCAATGAGCAGTTCTTC. Amino acid sequence: CSFRGTSGGNEQFF.

This sequence joins TRBV5-1 and TRBJ2-7, with a tentative D call TRBD1 (6 bases). Trimming removed 1 base from V and 4 bases from J, with 9 bases in between. This CDR3 is 13 amino acids long. The germline gives CDR1 SGHRS, CDR2 YFSETQ. In DNA form, the CDR3 reads TGCGCCAGCAGCTTGAACAGGGCGTACGAGCAGTACTTC. Residues: CASSLNRAYEQYF.

The chain is built from TRBV4-3 and TRBJ1-6, with TRBD1 matching over 11 bases. Per germline, CDR1 LGHNA and CDR2 YSLEER. V was pared by 1 base and J by 9 bases, with 8 bases of the junction left unmatched. The CDR3 has 17 amino acids. Written as DNA, the CDR3 is TGCGCCAGCAGCCAAGCCGGACAGGGGGCGCAGATTTCACCCCTCCACTTT. This codes for CASSQAGQGAQISPLHF.

This sequence joins TRBV18 and TRBJ1-2; 10 nucleotides line up with TRBD1. The CDR3 consists of 15 residues. Germline lookup yields CDR1 KGHSH and CDR2 LQKENI. V trimming: 3 bases; J trimming: 5 bases; junction bases outside the gene matches: 6. In DNA, the CDR3 is TGTGCCAGCTCACCCCAGGACAGGGGGAGTTATGGCTACACCTTC. The encoded protein is CASSPQDRGSYGYTF.

This sequence joins TRBV27 and TRBJ2-2, with 10 bases aligning to TRBD1. V lost 5 bases to trimming and J lost 4 bases; unmatched junction nucleotides: 10. Germline V gene sequence: CDR1 MNHEY, CDR2 SMNVEV (reference sequence). CDR3 size: 17 residues. Here the CDR3 reads CASSPPDRGRFTGELFF. The CDR3 bases are TGTGCCAGCAGTCCCCCGGACAGGGGGAGGTTCACCGGGGAGCTGTTTTTT.

The V call is TRBV2, the J call TRBJ2-1; 11 positions match TRBD2. Germline assignment: CDR1 SNHLY and CDR2 FYNNEI. Trimming took 9 bases from V and 8 from J; bases not matched to a gene: 6. The CDR3 loop spans 13 amino acids. The CDR3 sequence is CARSILAGDEQFF. The CDR3 nucleotides read TGTGCCAGGTCTATACTAGCGGGAGATGAGCAGTTCTTC.

The DNA of the CDR3 is TGCAGTGCTAGTTCTACGCGAGGAAACACCATATATTTT. It is translated as CSASSTRGNTIYF. The rearrangement joins TRBV20-1 to TRBJ1-3; D remains ambiguous. This CDR3 contains 13 residues. Germline V CDR1 and CDR2: DFQATT, SNEGSKA (reference sequence). The V gene lost 3 bases and the J gene lost 4 bases, with 10 bases spanning the gap.

In its sample, this clone was seen once. V is TRBV28 and J is TRBJ2-7; D might be TRBD2 (6 bases). The V end was cut by 3 bases, the J end by 3 bases, with 12 bases between. The CDR3 contains 14 residues. Germline-derived CDR1 and CDR2 are MDHEN and SYDVKM. CDR3 in amino acids: CASSFGREVYEQYF. DNA of the CDR3: TGTGCCAGCAGTTTTGGCAGGGAGGTCTACGAGCAGTACTTC.

Only a few counts were recorded for this clone. V and J are TRBV19 and TRBJ1-2; TRBD1 might be the D (5 bases). V shed 5 bases and J shed 3 bases, with 13 bases lying between them. CDR3 length: 14 residues. Germline loops: CDR1 LNHDA, CDR2 SQIVND (reference sequence). The DNA of the CDR3 is TGTGCCAGTAGTGGGGCAGTTGGAGACTATGGCTACACCTTC. Its translation: CASSGAVGDYGYTF.

This clone has more than one count but fewer than ten. The chain couples TRBV5-3 to TRBJ2-7; 10 nucleotides match TRBD2. TRBV5-3 is placed among ORFs of uncertain function. After removal of 0 bases from V and 2 bases from J, the junction contained 2 bases not matched to a gene. CDR3 length: 15 amino acids. CDR3: CARSLASGRAYEQYF. The CDR3 nucleotides read TGTGCCAGAAGCTTGGCGAGCGGGAGGGCCTACGAGCAGTACTTC.

The rearrangement links TRBV7-2 to TRBJ1-2, with 7 bases lining up with TRBD1. There are 14 residues in the CDR3. Germline assignment: CDR1 SGHTA and CDR2 FQGNSA. The V gene end was trimmed by 3 bases and the J gene end by 1 base; junction bases not matched to a gene: 2. The chain's CDR3 is CASSLTGLNYGYTF. CDR3 sequence (DNA): TGTGCCAGCAGCTTGACAGGGCTTAACTATGGCTACACCTTC.

This chain joins TRBV4-2 and TRBJ2-6; 7 nucleotides agree with TRBD1. V shed 1 base and J 0 bases; nucleotides not matched to a gene: 3. Germline CDR1 LGHNA, CDR2 YNFKEQ. The CDR3 spans 17 residues. The CDR3 sequence is CASSQGQGFSGANVLTF. In DNA, the CDR3 is TGTGCCAGCAGCCAAGGACAGGGCTTCTCTGGGGCCAACGTCCTGACTTTC.

The chain couples TRBV30 to TRBJ1-4, with D perhaps TRBD1 (6 bases). The CDR3 consists of 14 residues. The germline V and J ends were trimmed by 2 bases and 6 bases, with 13 bases remaining between them. CDR1 GTSNPN and CDR2 SVGIG come from the germline V gene (reference sequence). Here the CDR3 DNA reads TGTGCCTGGAGTTCGCGAAGGGGGTATGAAAAACTGTTTTTT. Translating it yields CAWSSRRGYEKLFF.

V and J are TRBV10-3 and TRBJ2-5; perhaps TRBD2 as D (5 bases). This CDR3 region has 14 residues. Looked up from germline, CDR1 is ENHRY and CDR2 is SYGVKD. Trimming pared 6 bases from V and 4 bases from J, leaving 15 bases between. Here the CDR3 reads CAIRAGTLGETQYF. The CDR3 DNA follows: TGTGCCATCAGGGCGGGCACTCTGGGAGAGACCCAGTACTTC.

The chain joins TRBV5-8 to TRBJ2-7; D gene unclear. CDR1 and CDR2 from the germline V gene are SGHTS and YDEGEE. The CDR3 has 13 amino acids. Trimming shortened V by 4 bases and J by 5 bases, and 13 bases separated the two germline ends. DNA for the CDR3: TGTGCCAGCAGCCGCCGAGGTCTGGACGAGCAGTACTTC. As protein: CASSRRGLDEQYF. Full variable domain (remainder filled in from reference TRBV5-8 and TRBJ2-7): EAGVTQSPTHLIKTRGQQATLRCSPISGHTSVYWYQQALGLGLQFLLWYDEGEERNRGNFPPRFSGRQFPNYSSELNVNALELEDSALYLCASSRRGLDEQYFGPGTRLTVT.

The chain links TRBV15 to TRBJ2-2; 8 bases align to TRBD1. CDR1 is LNHNV and CDR2 is YYDKDF in the germline V gene (reference sequence). With 6 bases clipped from V and 7 bases from J, the junction kept 13 bases outside the gene matches. The CDR3 has 16 residues. This CDR3 reads CATRPWTGQANGELFF. CDR3 DNA: TGTGCCACCAGACCTTGGACGGGACAGGCGAACGGGGAGCTGTTTTTT.

The J gene is TRBJ2-7, the V gene TRBV5-4; TRBD2 matches 9 bases. This CDR3 region has 17 residues. With V trimmed by 4 bases and J by 2 bases, 13 bases remained unmatched. Germline loops: CDR1 SGHNT, CDR2 YYREEE (reference sequence). CDR3 sequence (DNA): TGTGCCAGCAGCCCCAACCCGGCGGGAGGGCCGACCTACGAGCAGTACTTC. Translation: CASSPNPAGGPTYEQYF.

The chain uses TRBV6-2 or TRBV6-3 and TRBJ2-7, with D possibly matching TRBD2 (5 bases). From germline, CDR1 is MNHEY and CDR2 SVGEGT. The CDR3 totals 11 residues. V was clipped by 2 bases and J by 8 bases, with 7 bases between them. The CDR3 loop is CASSYGEKQYF. In DNA form, the CDR3 reads TGTGCCAGCAGTTACGGGGAGAAGCAGTACTTC.

The chain is built from TRBV30 and TRBJ1-1; TRBD1 might be the D (6 bases). Germline V lookup: CDR1 GTSNPN, CDR2 SVGIG (reference sequence). This CDR3 has 16 amino acids. The germline V and J ends were trimmed by 4 bases and 0 bases, with 18 bases remaining between them. The CDR3 DNA reads as TGTGCCTGGAAGGCCCGAACAGGGCACATGAACACTGAAGCTTTCTTT. Its translation is CAWKARTGHMNTEAFF.